Below are 6 T cell receptor beta chains sequenced from a single sample in a study of graft-versus-host responses after intestinal transplantation. Generated by immunoSEQ multiplex PCR, the TCRdb table keeps only in-frame clones and is missing some. The data contain fewer than 70,000 clones, more than 90% of them singletons. The specimen was bone marrow, collected around 730 days after intestinal transplantation. Receptor source: a human patient who received an intestinal transplant, so some T cells may come from the graft donor.

The chain recombines TRBV4-2 with TRBJ2-5; D is perhaps TRBD1 or TRBD2 (5 bases each). V lost 0 bases to trimming and J lost 2 bases, with 13 bases between them. Looked up from germline, CDR1 is LGHNA and CDR2 is YNFKEQ. This CDR3 contains 16 residues. The CDR3 protein is CASSQDWGITQETQYF. In DNA, the CDR3 is TGTGCCAGCAGCCAAGATTGGGGGATTACTCAAGAGACCCAGTACTTC.

J is TRBJ2-7 and V is TRBV5-4; 8 bases map to TRBD1. Germline CDR1 is SGHNT and CDR2 is YYREEE (reference sequence). The CDR3 has 15 amino acids. The J segment lost 3 bases and the V segment lost 4 bases, leaving 9 bases of the junction unmatched. The CDR3: CASSPEGTGIYEQYF. DNA of the CDR3: TGTGCCAGCAGCCCTGAGGGGACAGGCATCTACGAGCAGTACTTC.

CDR3 amino acids: CASTVKGTGVTYEQYF. The CDR3 nucleotides are TGTGCCAGCACCGTGAAGGGGACGGGCGTTACCTACGAGCAGTACTTC. The chain has TRBV5-6 and TRBJ2-5, with D possibly being TRBD1 or TRBD2 (5 bases each). The J call is uncertain, as TRBJ2-7 better fits the DNA end. The germline V gene has CDR1 SGHDT and CDR2 YYEEEE. The CDR3 length is 16 residues.

The chain combines TRBV10-3 with TRBJ2-3; 9 bases agree with TRBD2. The CDR3 totals 19 residues. The V gene end was trimmed by 5 bases and the J gene end by 2 bases; junction bases not matched to a gene: 17. Germline assignment: CDR1 ENHRY and CDR2 SYGVKD. The CDR3 loop reads CAISPSGGSSGEITDTQYF. The CDR3 nucleotides are TGTGCCATCAGTCCCTCGGGGGGGTCTAGCGGGGAGATCACAGATACGCAGTATTTT.

This clone was observed once. The rearrangement links TRBV7-2 to TRBJ1-2; D perhaps matches TRBD1 (5 bases). CDR1 and CDR2 (germline): SGHTA, FQGNSA. V lost 1 base to trimming and J lost 8 bases, with 14 bases between them. The CDR3 spans 14 residues. The CDR3 reads CASSLVGAPRGYTF. In DNA, the CDR3 is TGTGCCAGCAGCTTAGTAGGGGCCCCTCGAGGCTACACCTTC. The whole variable domain, remainder taken from reference TRBV7-2 and TRBJ1-2, is GAGVSQSPSNKVTEKGKDVELRCDPISGHTALYWYRQSLGQGLEFLIYFQGNSAPDKSGLPSDRFSAERTGGSVSTLTIQRTQQEDSAVYLCASSLVGAPRGYTFGSGTRLTVV.

The chain carries TRBV7-9 and TRBJ2-2; D not certain. V lost 2 bases and J 6 bases, leaving 4 bases between the germline ends. Germline V gene sequence: CDR1 SEHNR, CDR2 FQNEAQ (reference sequence). This CDR3 is built from 12 residues. Written as DNA, the CDR3 is TGTGCCAGCAGCTTATGGGCCGGGGAGCTGTTTTTT. It translates to CASSLWAGELFF. Based on the CDR3 plus reference TRBV7-9 and TRBJ2-2, the full variable domain is DTGVSQNPRHKITKRGQNVTFRCDPISEHNRLYWYRQTLGQGPEFLTYFQNEAQLEKSRLLSDRFSAERPKGSFSTLEIQRTEQGDSAMYLCASSLWAGELFFGEGSRLTVL.